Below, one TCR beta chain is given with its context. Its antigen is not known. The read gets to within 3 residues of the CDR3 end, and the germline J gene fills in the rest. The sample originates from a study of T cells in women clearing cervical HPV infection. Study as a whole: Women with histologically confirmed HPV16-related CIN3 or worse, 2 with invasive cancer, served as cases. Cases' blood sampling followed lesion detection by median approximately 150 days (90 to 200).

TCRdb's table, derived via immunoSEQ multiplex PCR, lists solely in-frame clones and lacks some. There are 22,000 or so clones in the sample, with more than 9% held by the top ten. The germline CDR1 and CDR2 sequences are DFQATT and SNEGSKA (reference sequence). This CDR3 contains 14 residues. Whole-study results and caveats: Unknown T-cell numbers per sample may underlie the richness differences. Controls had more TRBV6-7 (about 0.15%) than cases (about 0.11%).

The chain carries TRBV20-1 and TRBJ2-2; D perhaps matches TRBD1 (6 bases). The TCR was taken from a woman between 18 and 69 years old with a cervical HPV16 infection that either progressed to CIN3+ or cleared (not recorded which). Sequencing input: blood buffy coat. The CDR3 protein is CSASGRARGEKLFF. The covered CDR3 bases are TGCAGTGCCTCAGGCAGGGCCAGGGGTGAAAAG.